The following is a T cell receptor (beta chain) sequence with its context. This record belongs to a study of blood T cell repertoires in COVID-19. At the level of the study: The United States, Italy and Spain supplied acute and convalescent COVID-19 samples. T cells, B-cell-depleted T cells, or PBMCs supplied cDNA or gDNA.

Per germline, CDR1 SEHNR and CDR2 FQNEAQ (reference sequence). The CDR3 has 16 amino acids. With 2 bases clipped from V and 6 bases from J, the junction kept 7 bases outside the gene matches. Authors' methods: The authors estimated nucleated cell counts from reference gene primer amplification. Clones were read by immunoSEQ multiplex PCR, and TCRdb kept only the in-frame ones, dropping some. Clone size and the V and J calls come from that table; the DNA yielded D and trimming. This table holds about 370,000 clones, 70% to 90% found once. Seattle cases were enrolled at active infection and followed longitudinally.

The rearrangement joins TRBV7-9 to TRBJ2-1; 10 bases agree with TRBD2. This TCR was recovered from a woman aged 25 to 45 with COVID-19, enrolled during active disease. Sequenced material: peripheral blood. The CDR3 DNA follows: TGTGCCAGCAGCTTAACTTCCGGACTAGCGGTCAATGAGCAGTTCTTC. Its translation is CASSLTSGLAVNEQFF.